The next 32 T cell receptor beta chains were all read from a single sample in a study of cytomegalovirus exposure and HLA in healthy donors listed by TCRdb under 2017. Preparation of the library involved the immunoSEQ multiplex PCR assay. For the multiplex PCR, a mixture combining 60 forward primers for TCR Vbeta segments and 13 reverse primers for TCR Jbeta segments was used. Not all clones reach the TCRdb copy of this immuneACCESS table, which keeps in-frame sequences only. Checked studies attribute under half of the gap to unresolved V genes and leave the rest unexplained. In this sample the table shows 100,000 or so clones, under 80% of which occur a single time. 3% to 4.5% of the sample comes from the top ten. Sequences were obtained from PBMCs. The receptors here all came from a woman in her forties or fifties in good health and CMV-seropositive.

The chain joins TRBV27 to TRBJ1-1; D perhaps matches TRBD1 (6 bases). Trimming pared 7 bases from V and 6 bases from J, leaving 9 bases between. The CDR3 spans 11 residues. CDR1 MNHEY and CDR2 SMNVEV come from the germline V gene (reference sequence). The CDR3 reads CASTGTSEAFF. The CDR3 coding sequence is TGTGCCAGCACAGGGACATCTGAAGCTTTCTTT.

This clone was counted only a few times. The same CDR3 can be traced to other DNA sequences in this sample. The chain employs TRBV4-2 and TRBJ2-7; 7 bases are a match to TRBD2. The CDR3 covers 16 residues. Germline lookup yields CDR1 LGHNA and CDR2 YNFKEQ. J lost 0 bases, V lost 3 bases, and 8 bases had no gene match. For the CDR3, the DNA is TGTGCCAGCAGCCAGTTTAGCGGGCTAAGCTCCTACGAGCAGTACTTC. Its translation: CASSQFSGLSSYEQYF.

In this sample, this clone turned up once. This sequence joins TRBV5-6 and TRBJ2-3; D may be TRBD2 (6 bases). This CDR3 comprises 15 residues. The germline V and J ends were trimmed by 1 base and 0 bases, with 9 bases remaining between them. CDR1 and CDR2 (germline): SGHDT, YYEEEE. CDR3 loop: CASSLWGTSTDTQYF. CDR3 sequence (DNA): TGTGCCAGCAGCTTGTGGGGGACTAGCACAGATACGCAGTATTTT.

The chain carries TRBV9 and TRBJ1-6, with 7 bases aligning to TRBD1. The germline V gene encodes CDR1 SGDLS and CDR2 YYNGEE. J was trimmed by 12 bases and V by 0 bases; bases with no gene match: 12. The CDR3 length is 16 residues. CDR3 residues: CASSVGPGTASGPLHF. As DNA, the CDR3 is TGTGCCAGCAGCGTAGGCCCCGGGACAGCGTCCGGACCCCTCCACTTT.

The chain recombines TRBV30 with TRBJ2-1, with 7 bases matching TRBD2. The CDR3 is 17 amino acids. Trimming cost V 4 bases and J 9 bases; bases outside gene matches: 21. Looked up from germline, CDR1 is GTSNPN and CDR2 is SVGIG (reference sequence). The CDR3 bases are TGTGCCTGGACCGATCAGCTGGCGGGAGCGGCTTTTGGTGAGCAGTTCTTC. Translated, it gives CAWTDQLAGAAFGEQFF.

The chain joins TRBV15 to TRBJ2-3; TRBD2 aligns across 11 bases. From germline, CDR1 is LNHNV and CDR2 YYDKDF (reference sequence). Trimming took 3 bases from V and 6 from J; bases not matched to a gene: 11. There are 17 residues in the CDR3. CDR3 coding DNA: TGTGCCACCAGCAGCCCCTTAGAACTAGCGGGAGCGGATACGCAGTATTTT. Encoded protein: CATSSPLELAGADTQYF.

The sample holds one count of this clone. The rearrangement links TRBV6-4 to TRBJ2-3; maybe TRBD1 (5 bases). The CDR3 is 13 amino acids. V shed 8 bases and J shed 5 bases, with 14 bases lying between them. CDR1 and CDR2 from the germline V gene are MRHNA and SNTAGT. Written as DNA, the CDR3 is TGTGCCAGCCGGCGAGGCCAGGGAGATACGCAGTATTTT. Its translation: CASRRGQGDTQYF.

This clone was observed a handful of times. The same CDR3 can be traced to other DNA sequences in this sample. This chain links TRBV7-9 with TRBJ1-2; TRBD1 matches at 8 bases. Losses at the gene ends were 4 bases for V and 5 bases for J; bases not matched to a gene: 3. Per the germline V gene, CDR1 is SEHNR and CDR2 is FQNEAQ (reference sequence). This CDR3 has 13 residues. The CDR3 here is CASSSTGVYGYTF. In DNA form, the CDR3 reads TGTGCCAGCAGCTCGACAGGGGTGTATGGCTACACCTTC.

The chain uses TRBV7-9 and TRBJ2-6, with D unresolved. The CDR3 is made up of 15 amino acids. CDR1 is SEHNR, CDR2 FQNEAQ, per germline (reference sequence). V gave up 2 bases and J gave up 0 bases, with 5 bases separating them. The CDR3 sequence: CASSLWSSGANVLTF. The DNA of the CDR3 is TGTGCCAGCAGCTTATGGAGCTCTGGGGCCAACGTCCTGACTTTC.

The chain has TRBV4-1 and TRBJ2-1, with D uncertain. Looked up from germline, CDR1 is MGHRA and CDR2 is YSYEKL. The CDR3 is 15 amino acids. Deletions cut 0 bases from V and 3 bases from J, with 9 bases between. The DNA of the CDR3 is TGCGCCAGCAGCCAAGAGGCCCCCCTCTACAATGAGCAGTTCTTC. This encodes CASSQEAPLYNEQFF.

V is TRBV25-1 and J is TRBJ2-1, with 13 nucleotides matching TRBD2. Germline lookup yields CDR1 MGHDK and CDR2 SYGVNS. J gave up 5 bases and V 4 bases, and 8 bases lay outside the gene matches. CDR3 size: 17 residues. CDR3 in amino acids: CASSGAPGTSGDNEQFF. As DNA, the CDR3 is TGTGCCAGCAGTGGAGCTCCCGGGACTAGCGGGGACAATGAGCAGTTCTTC.

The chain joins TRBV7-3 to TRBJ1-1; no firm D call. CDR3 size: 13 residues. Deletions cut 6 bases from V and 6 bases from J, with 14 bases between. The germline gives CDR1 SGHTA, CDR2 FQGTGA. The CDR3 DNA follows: TGTGCCAGCAGTTACGGGGATAGTGCTGAAGCTTTCTTT. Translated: CASSYGDSAEAFF.

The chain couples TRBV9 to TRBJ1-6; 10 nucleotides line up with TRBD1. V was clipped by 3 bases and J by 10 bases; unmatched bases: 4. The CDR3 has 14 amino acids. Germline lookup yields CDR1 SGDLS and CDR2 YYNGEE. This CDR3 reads CASSADRGESPLHF. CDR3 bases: TGTGCCAGCAGCGCGGACAGGGGGGAATCACCCCTCCACTTT.

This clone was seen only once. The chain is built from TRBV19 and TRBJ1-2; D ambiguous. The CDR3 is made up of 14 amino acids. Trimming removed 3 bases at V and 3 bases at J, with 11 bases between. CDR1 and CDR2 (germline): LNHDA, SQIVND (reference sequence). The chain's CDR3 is CASSISALYYGYTF. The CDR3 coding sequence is TGTGCCAGTAGTATCAGCGCCCTTTACTATGGCTACACCTTC.

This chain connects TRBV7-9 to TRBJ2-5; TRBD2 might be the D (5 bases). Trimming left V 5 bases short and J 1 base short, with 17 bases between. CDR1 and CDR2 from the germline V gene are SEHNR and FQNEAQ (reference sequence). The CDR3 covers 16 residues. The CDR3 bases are TGTGCCAGCAGCCCAAACCCGATAGGACTCCAAGAGACCCAGTACTTC. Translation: CASSPNPIGLQETQYF.

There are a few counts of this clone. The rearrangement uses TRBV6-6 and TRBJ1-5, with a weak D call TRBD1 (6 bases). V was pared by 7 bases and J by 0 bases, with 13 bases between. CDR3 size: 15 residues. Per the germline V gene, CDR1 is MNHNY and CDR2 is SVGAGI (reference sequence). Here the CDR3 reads CASIPGDVSNQPQHF. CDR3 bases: TGTGCCAGCATTCCAGGGGATGTTAGCAATCAGCCCCAGCATTTT.

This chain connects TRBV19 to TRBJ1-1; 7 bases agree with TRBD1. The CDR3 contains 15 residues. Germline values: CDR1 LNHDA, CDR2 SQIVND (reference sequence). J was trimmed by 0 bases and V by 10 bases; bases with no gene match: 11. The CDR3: CATRPGQLMNTEAFF. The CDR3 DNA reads TGTGCCACTCGACCGGGACAGCTCATGAACACTGAAGCTTTCTTT.

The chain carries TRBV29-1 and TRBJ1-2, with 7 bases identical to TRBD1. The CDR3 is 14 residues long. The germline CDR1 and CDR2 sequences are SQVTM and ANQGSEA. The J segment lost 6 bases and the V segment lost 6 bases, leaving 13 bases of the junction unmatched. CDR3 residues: CSVFERGRPHGYTF. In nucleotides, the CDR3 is TGCAGCGTCTTCGAAAGGGGGCGGCCCCATGGCTACACCTTC.

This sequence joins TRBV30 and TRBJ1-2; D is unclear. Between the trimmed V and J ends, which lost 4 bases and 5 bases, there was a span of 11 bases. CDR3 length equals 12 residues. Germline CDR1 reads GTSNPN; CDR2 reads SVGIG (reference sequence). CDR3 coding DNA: TGTGCCTGGACGGTACCGGGATATGGCTACACCTTC. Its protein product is CAWTVPGYGYTF.

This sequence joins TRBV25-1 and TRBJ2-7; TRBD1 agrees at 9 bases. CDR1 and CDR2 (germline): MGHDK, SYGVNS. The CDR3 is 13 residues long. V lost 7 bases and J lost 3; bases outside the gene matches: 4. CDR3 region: CASNNRGLYEQYF. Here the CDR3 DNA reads TGTGCCAGCAATAACAGGGGGCTCTACGAGCAGTACTTC.

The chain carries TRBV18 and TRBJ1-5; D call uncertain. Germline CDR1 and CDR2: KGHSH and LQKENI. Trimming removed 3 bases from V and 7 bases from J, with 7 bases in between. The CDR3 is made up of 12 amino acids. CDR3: CASSPRGQPQHF. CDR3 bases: TGTGCCAGCTCACCTCGAGGGCAGCCCCAGCATTTT.

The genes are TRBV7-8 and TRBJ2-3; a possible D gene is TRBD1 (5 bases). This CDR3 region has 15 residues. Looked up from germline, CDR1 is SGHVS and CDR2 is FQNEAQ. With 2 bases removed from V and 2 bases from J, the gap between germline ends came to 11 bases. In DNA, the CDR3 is TGTGCCAGCAGCTTAAGGGGCAGGTCCACAGATACGCAGTATTTT. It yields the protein CASSLRGRSTDTQYF.

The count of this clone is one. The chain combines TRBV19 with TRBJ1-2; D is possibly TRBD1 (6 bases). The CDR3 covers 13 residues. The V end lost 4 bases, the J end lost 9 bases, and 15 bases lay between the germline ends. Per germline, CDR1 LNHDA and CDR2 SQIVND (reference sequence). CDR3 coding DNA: TGTGCCAGTAGTACCCCCCAGGGGTATCGCTACACCTTC. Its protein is CASSTPQGYRYTF.

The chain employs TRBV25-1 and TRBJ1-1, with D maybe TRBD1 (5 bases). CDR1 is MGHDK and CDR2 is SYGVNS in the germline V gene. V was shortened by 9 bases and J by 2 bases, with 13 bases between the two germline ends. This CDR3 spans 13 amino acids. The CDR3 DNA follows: TGTGCCAGTTCGCCCGGGACTAACACTGAAGCTTTCTTT. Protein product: CASSPGTNTEAFF.

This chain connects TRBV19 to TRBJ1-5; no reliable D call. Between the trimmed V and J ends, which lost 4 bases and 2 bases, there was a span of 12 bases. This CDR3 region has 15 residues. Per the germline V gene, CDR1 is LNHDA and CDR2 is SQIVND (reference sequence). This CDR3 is CASSTSARGNQPQHF. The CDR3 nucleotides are TGTGCCAGTAGTACGTCGGCGAGGGGCAATCAGCCCCAGCATTTT.

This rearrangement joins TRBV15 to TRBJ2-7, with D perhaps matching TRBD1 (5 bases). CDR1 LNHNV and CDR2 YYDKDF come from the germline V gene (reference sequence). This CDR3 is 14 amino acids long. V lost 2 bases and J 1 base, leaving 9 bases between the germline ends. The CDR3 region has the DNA TGTGCCACCAGCAGACAGGGATTATCCTACGAGCAGTACTTC. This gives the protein CATSRQGLSYEQYF.

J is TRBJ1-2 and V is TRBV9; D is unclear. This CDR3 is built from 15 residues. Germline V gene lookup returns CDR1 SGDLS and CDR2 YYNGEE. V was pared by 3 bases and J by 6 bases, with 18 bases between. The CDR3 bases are TGTGCCAGCAGCGAGGCGCCCCGGACTAATAATGGCTACACCTTC. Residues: CASSEAPRTNNGYTF.

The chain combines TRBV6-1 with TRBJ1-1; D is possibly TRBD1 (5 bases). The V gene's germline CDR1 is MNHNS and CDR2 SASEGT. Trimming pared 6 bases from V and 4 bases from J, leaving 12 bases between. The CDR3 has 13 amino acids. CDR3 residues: CASSLPGSTEAFF. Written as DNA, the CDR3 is TGTGCCAGCAGCTTACCAGGGTCCACTGAAGCTTTCTTT.

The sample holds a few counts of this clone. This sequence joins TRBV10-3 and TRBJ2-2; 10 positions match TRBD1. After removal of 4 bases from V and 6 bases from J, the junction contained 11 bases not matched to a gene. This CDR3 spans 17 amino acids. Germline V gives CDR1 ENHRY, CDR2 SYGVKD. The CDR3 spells CAISGGKGQGTPGELFF. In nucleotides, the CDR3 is TGTGCCATCAGTGGGGGCAAGGGACAGGGGACGCCCGGGGAGCTGTTTTTT.

The CDR3 is CANFRSLSGTAIYEQYF. CDR3 DNA: TGTGCTAATTTTCGGTCACTATCCGGGACAGCGATCTACGAGCAGTACTTC. The genes are TRBV7-7 and TRBJ2-7, with TRBD1 matching over 7 bases. Germline CDR1 SSHAT, CDR2 FNYEAQ (reference sequence). The CDR3 extends over 17 amino acids.

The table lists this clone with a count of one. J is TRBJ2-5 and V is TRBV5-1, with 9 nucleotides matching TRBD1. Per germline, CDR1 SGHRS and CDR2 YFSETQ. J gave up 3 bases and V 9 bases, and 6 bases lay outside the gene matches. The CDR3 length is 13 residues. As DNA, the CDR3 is TGCGCCACGTCCGGGACAGGGAAAGAGACCCAGTACTTC. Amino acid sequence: CATSGTGKETQYF.

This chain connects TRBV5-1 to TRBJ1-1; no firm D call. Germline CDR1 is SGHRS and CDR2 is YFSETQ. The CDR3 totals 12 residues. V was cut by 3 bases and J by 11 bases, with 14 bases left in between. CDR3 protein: CASSSGLAGAFF. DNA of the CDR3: TGCGCCAGCAGCTCGGGGTTGGCCGGGGCTTTCTTT.